The rows below give T cell receptor beta chains drawn from one sample of a study of T cell responses to AZD1222 COVID-19 vaccine. Sequenced by immunoSEQ multiplex PCR; TCRdb stores in-frame clones only, minus some. Of roughly 200,000 clones in the sample, about 90% are singletons; the top ten hold approximately 7.7%. This specimen was peripheral blood, taken on day 0 of AZD1222 vaccination. The source of these receptors is an adult in good health. CDR3s include the opening cysteine and the closing phenylalanine or tryptophan. The D gene is left open where the match is weak. Some rows have no size entry. The others give once, few or many, or a class for an expanded clone.

NA NA TRBJ1-2 TRBV9 TGTGCCAGCAGCGTAGAGCCGGGGTACTATGGCTACACCTTC CASSVEPGYYGYTF
NA NA TRBJ1-1 TRBV10-3 TGTGCCATCAGTGACCAATCTTTAAGGGCTGAAGCTTTCTTT CAISDQSLRAEAFF
NA NA TRBJ2-7 TRBV9 TGTGCCAGCAGCGGGGCCCAAATTGGGACGGTCAGCTCCTACGAGCAGTACTTC CASSGAQIGTVSSYEQYF
NA NA TRBJ2-1 TRBV6-5 TGTGCCAGCAGTTACTCGGGGGGACGGCCGGAGCAGTTCTTC CASSYSGGRPEQFF
NA NA TRBJ1-1 TRBV6-5 TGTGCCAGCAGCCGGACAGCCGCTTGGGATGGAGCTTTCTTT CASSRTAAWDGAFF
NA NA TRBJ1-2 TRBV7-2 TGTGCCAGCAGCCCGGGGCTCTCGGGGGATGGCTACACCTTC CASSPGLSGDGYTF
TRBD1 NA TRBJ1-1 TRBV6-2/TRBV6-3 TGTGCCAGCAGTTATGGACAGGGTAACACTGAAGCTTTCTTT CASSYGQGNTEAFF
NA once TRBJ1-1 TRBV4-2 TGTGCCAGCAGCCAGGGAGGATCTACCGAAGCTTTCTTT CASSQGGSTEAFF
NA NA TRBJ2-7 TRBV7-3 TGTGCCAGCAGCTTAGGGGAGACCCTAACTAGGGAGCAGTACTTC CASSLGETLTREQYF
NA NA TRBJ1-6 TRBV19 TGTGCCAGTAGTCGCAGCGGGAATTCACCCCTCCACTTT CASSRSGNSPLHF
TRBD1 NA TRBJ1-5 TRBV2 TGTGCCAGCAGTGGAGAGACAGGGGGGGATCAGCCCCAGCATTTT CASSGETGGDQPQHF
TRBD1 NA TRBJ2-7 TRBV2 TGTGCCAGCAGCCTCGGGACAGGGTCCTACGAGCAGTACTTC CASSLGTGSYEQYF
TRBD1 once TRBJ2-4 TRBV6-5 TGTGCCAGCAGCCCGACAGGGTTAGCCAAAAACATTCAGTACTTC CASSPTGLAKNIQYF
TRBD1 NA TRBJ1-4 TRBV15 TGTGCCACCAGCAGTTTAACAGGGGGGAATAATGAAAAACTGTTTTTT CATSSLTGGNNEKLFF
NA NA TRBJ1-1 TRBV6-5 TGTGCCAGCAGTTACTCGAGTTGGGGGTCTGAAGCTTTCTTT CASSYSSWGSEAFF
NA NA TRBJ2-7 TRBV2 TGTGCCAGCAGTGATGAAGCTTTTATGACTTACGAGCAGTACTTC CASSDEAFMTYEQYF
NA NA TRBJ1-1 TRBV5-6 TGTGCCAGCAGCTTGAGGACCGCGAGGAAAGCTTTCTTT CASSLRTARKAFF
NA NA TRBJ1-2 TRBV7-2 TGTGCCAGCAGCCCCGGGACATACTATGGCTACACCTTC CASSPGTYYGYTF
NA NA TRBJ1-1 TRBV12-3/TRBV12-4 TGTGCCAGCAGGGACATGAACACTGAAGCTTTCTTT CASRDMNTEAFF
NA NA TRBJ1-1 TRBV28 TGTGCCAGCAGTTTATCCCAACACGACACTGAAGCTTTCTTT CASSLSQHDTEAFF
TRBD2 few TRBJ2-3 TRBV15 TGTGCCACCAGCAGAGATAGGGCGGGGGGACCCACAGATACGCAGTATTTT CATSRDRAGGPTDTQYF
NA NA TRBJ1-1 TRBV7-3 TGTGCCAGCAGGCGGGAGCGATATACTGAAGCTTTCTTT CASRRERYTEAFF
NA NA TRBJ1-5 TRBV9 TGTGCCAGCAGCGTAAAGCCAGGCGAGGGGCAGCCCCAGCATTTT CASSVKPGEGQPQHF
TRBD2 NA TRBJ2-1 TRBV5-1 TGCGCCAGCAGCCCGGGACTAGCGGGGGGCTATGAGCAGTTCTTC CASSPGLAGGYEQFF
NA NA TRBJ2-2 TRBV5-1 TGCGCCAGCAGCTTTTTGGGTCCCACCGGGGAGCTGTTTTTT CASSFLGPTGELFF
NA NA TRBJ2-3 TRBV5-1 TGCGCCAGCAGCTTCTTTCGGGGCACAGATACGCAGTATTTT CASSFFRGTDTQYF
NA NA TRBJ1-5 TRBV12-3/TRBV12-4 TGTGCCAGCAGTTTTTCGGAACAGCCCCAGCATTTT CASSFSEQPQHF
NA once TRBJ2-7 TRBV5-1 TGCGCCAGCAGCTTGGGCCAGGGGTTCTACGAGCAGTACTTC CASSLGQGFYEQYF
TRBD2 NA TRBJ2-1 TRBV29-1 TGCAGCGTTCGGACTAGCGGGGGGCAGGTCAATGAGCAGTTCTTC CSVRTSGGQVNEQFF
NA NA TRBJ1-5 TRBV10-2 TGCGCCAGCAGCTCGTCGGGGGGCCAGCCCCAGCATTTT CASSSSGGQPQHF
NA NA TRBJ1-5 TRBV6-4 TGTGCCAGCAGTGTCCAGGCCGGGAGCAATCAGCCCCAGCATTTT CASSVQAGSNQPQHF
NA NA TRBJ2-7 TRBV3-1/TRBV3-2 TGTGCCAGCACCATAGGAGGCAACGAGCAGTACTTC CASTIGGNEQYF
TRBD2 NA TRBJ2-6 TRBV15 TGTTCCACCTGCTGTGGCCCGGGGGGACTGGGTGGGTCTGGGGCCAACGTCCTGACTTTC CSTCCGPGGLGGSGANVLTF
NA NA TRBJ2-7 TRBV29-1 TGCAGCGCTTGGGGGCCTTTGACGGACTCCTACGAGCAGTACTTC CSAWGPLTDSYEQYF
TRBD1 once TRBJ1-1 TRBV3-1/TRBV3-2 TGTGCCACCGCCAATCCCGGGACAGGTCTAGCTTTCTTT CATANPGTGLAFF
TRBD1 NA TRBJ1-1 TRBV11-1 TGTGCCAGCAGCTTAGGACAGGGTGAGAACACTGAAGCTTTCTTT CASSLGQGENTEAFF
NA NA TRBJ1-5 TRBV5-5 TGTGCCAGCAGCCCAATTTATAGCAATCAGCCCCAGCATTTT CASSPIYSNQPQHF
TRBD1 NA TRBJ2-7 TRBV29-1 TGCAGCGTTGTCAAGACAGGGAGCTCCTACGAGCAGTACTTC CSVVKTGSSYEQYF
NA NA TRBJ2-1 TRBV3-1/TRBV3-2 TGTGCCAGCAGCCAAGGTTTGGGGCAGTTCTTC CASSQGLGQFF
TRBD2 NA TRBJ2-5 TRBV15 TGTGCCACCAGCAGAGATCGGGGAGGGAACCCCCAAGAGACCCAGTACTTC CATSRDRGGNPQETQYF
TRBD1 NA TRBJ1-2 TRBV3-1/TRBV3-2 TGTGCCAGCAGGGGCCCAGGGGGCGGCTACACCTTC CASRGPGGGYTF
NA NA TRBJ2-3 TRBV15 TGTGCCACCAGCAGAGGCGCAGTAGATACGCAGTATTTT CATSRGAVDTQYF
TRBD2 NA TRBJ2-2 TRBV6-4 TGTGCCAGCAGTACTAGCGGGGACACCGGGGAGCTGTTTTTT CASSTSGDTGELFF
TRBD2 NA TRBJ2-3 TRBV5-8 TGTGCCAGCAGCTTGGACCTCCTTCTAGCGGGGGAAGCAGATACGCAGTATTTT CASSLDLLLAGEADTQYF
TRBD1 NA TRBJ1-5 TRBV2 TGTGCCAGCAGTGGCGGCAGGGGGCAAAGGGGATCAGTCGGCAATCAGCCCCAGCATTTT CASSGGRGQRGSVGNQPQHF
TRBD2 NA TRBJ2-3 TRBV30 TGTGCCTGGAGGGGCGGGGGGAGTCCAGATACGCAGTATTTT CAWRGGGSPDTQYF
TRBD1 NA TRBJ1-2 TRBV7-3 TGTGCCAGCAGCCCGGGGACAGGGACTAACTATGGCTACACCTTC CASSPGTGTNYGYTF
NA NA TRBJ1-2 TRBV18 TGTGCCAGCTCAGCGACCGAAAACTATGGCTACACCTTC CASSATENYGYTF
NA NA TRBJ1-6 TRBV4-1 TGCGCCAGCAGCCAAGGGTGGGGGCGGTCACCCCTCCACTTT CASSQGWGRSPLHF
TRBD2 NA TRBJ2-1 TRBV3-1/TRBV3-2 TGTGCCAGCAGCCGGACACTAGCGGGGGGCCCACATGAGCAGTTCTTC CASSRTLAGGPHEQFF
NA NA TRBJ1-5 TRBV28 TGTGCCAGCAGCCAGGTAGCCAATCAGCCCCAGCATTTT CASSQVANQPQHF
NA NA TRBJ2-6 TRBV7-3 TGTGCCAGCAGCCCCTCATCGGGGACTGGGGCCAACGTCCTGACTTTC CASSPSSGTGANVLTF
TRBD1 NA TRBJ1-2 TRBV4-1 TGCGCCAGCAGCCAACAGGGGGCGCGTGGCTACACCTTC CASSQQGARGYTF
NA once TRBJ1-2 TRBV7-8 TGTGCCAGCAGCTTAGCTGAGGGCCATAACTATGGCTACACCTTC CASSLAEGHNYGYTF
NA NA TRBJ2-6 TRBV7-9 TGTGCCATCCTCGGGACCGCGTCTGCCGGGGCCAACGTCCTGACTTTC CAILGTASAGANVLTF
TRBD2 NA TRBJ2-1 TRBV7-3 TGTGCCAGCAGCTTATTAGCGGGGGGTGTCAATGAGCAGTTCTTC CASSLLAGGVNEQFF